Only a few counts were recorded for the clone carrying this T cell receptor beta chain. As yet, its antigen is unknown. Germline assignment: CDR1 SGHRS and CDR2 YFSETQ. V was trimmed by 4 bases and J by 0 bases, leaving 11 bases between them. The CDR3 spans 15 residues. Study results and caveats: Tumor Treg TCRs overlapped most with tumor naive CD4+ cells.

Naive CD4+ cells had CD25+ Tregs removed. After constant-region reverse-primer amplification, full-length variable regions underwent semi-nested PCR with Nested Universal Primer A. MiXCR, run by TCRdb on the 5' RACE reads, gives a single entry per CDR3 protein. The sample has roughly 50,000 distinct CDR3 sequences; approximately 23% are singletons. The clonotype originates from a female donor with breast cancer. Sequenced sample: tumor-infiltrating naive CD4+ T cells sorted from the breast tumor. Subset: naive CD4+ T cells, CD4+CD45RA+CD25-. The V call is TRBV5-1, the J call TRBJ1-3; D not resolved. The CDR3 here is CASSEGPYSGNTIYF. In DNA form, the CDR3 reads TGCGCCAGCAGCGAAGGACCTTACTCTGGAAACACCATATATTTT.